The present T cell receptor beta chain was sequenced within a study of blood T cells in healthy people across ages. General study findings and limits: Age brought a roughly linear fall in TCR beta diversity measured per million T cells.

Through a sample-barcoded 5' primer and a J-beta primer mix, a second PCR was run for about 6 to 12 cycles. Each CDR3 protein is one row after TCRdb ran MiXCR on the 5' RACE reads. In the table there are approximately 880,000 distinct CDR3 sequences, around 46% of which are singletons. V was trimmed by 0 bases and J by 8 bases, leaving 6 bases between them. CDR1 and CDR2 (germline): SGHRS, YFSETQ. The CDR3 length is 12 residues. On this clonotype: Its antigen remains unknown.

The chain carries TRBV5-1 and TRBJ2-1; D is unclear. The receptor's source is a man in his thirties or forties in good health. The sample was blood. The CDR3 DNA is TGCGCCAGCAGCTTGGGTATGGATGAGCAGTTCTTC. Its translation: CASSLGMDEQFF.